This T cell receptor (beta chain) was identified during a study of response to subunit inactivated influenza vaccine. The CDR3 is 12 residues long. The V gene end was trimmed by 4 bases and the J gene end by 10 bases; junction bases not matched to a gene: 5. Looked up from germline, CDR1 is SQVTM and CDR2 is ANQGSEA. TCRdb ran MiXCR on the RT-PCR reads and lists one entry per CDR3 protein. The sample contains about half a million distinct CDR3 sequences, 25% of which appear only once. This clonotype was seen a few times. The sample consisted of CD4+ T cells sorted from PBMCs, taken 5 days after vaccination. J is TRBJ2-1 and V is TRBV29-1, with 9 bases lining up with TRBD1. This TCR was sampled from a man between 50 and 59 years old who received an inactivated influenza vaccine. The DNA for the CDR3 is TGCAGCGTTGGGGACAGGGTAGGGGAGCAGTTCTTC. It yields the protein CSVGDRVGEQFF.